The clone carrying this T cell receptor beta chain has more than one count but fewer than ten. As yet, its antigen is unknown. Profiled with immunoSEQ multiplex PCR; TCRdb holds only in-frame clones, not every one. The data show some 330,000 clones, roughly 90% seen once. Germline trimming cut 1 base from V and 6 bases from J; bases unmatched to any gene: 4. The CDR3 sequence is 15 residues long. Per germline, CDR1 MNHNS and CDR2 SASEGT. This sample's treatment: 19 received Ad26.COV2.S at low or high dose, single or two shots; several received placebo; per-sample allocation not given. Samples came from day 63 after the first vaccine or placebo injection. Within Boston, the person who donated was an adult of 18-55 years. Participants' vaccine, an Ad26 vector, delivered Wuhan-strain SARS-CoV-2 spike. These data come from a study of Ad26.COV2.S vaccination and SARS-CoV-2 variants. Whole-study context: Intramuscular Ad26.COV2.S doses were given once or twice, 56 days apart.

Study outcomes and limitations: Vaccinees displayed broader spike-specific TCR repertoires than placebo recipients.

V gene TRBV6-1 combines with J gene TRBJ1-5, with 9 bases matching TRBD1. The origin of this receptor is a person aged 18-65 years who received the Ad26.COV2.S COVID-19 vaccine or a placebo. The input for sequencing was peripheral blood, taken in a trial of Ad26.COV2.S vaccine versus placebo. Here the CDR3 DNA reads TGTGCCAGCAGTGAAGAGGTGACAGGGGGTCAGCCCCAGCATTTT. Translating it yields CASSEEVTGGQPQHF.